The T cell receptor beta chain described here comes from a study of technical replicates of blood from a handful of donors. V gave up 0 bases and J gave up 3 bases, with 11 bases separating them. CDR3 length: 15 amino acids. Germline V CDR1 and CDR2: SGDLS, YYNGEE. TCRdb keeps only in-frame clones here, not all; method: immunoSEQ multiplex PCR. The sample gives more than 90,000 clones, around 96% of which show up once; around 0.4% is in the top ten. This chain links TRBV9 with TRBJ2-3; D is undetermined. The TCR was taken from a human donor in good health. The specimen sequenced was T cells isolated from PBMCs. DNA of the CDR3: TGTGCCAGCAGCGTAGCTCCTCGGAGTACAGATACGCAGTATTTT. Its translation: CASSVAPRSTDTQYF. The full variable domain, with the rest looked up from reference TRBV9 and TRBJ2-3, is DSGVTQTPKHLITATGQRVTLRCSPRSGDLSVYWYQQSLDQGLQFLIQYYNGEERAKGNILERFSAQQFPDLHSELNLSSLELGDSALYFCASSVAPRSTDTQYFGPGTRLTVL.